The 22 T cell receptor beta chains in this list originate from one sample, sequenced in a study of blood T cell repertoires in COVID-19. Sequenced by immunoSEQ multiplex PCR; TCRdb stores in-frame clones only, minus some. The sample has 250,000 to 350,000 clones, 80% to 90% seen once. Sequenced sample: PBMCs or T cells enriched from blood (not recorded which). These receptor sequences come from a woman aged 25 to 39 who had recovered from COVID-19.

This clone was detected once. The chain is built from TRBV30 and TRBJ1-2; tentative D call: TRBD1 (5 bases). This CDR3 has 15 residues. V lost 0 bases and J lost 4, with 15 bases in between. Germline lookup yields CDR1 GTSNPN and CDR2 SVGIG (reference sequence). Here the CDR3 DNA reads TGTGCCTGGAGTGTAGAGGGGAGGGTCTTCTATGGCTACACCTTC. It specifies CAWSVEGRVFYGYTF. The complete variable domain, with remaining parts taken from reference TRBV30 and TRBJ1-2, reads SQTIHQWPATLVQPVGSPLSLECTVEGTSNPNLYWYRQAAGRGLQLLFYSVGIGQISSEVPQNLSASRPQDRQFILSSKKLLLSDSGFYLCAWSVEGRVFYGYTFGSGTRLTVV.

The chain carries TRBV24-1 and TRBJ1-2; 8 bases are shared with TRBD1. Trimming cost V 1 base and J 8 bases; bases outside gene matches: 2. Germline CDR1 and CDR2: KGHDR and SFDVKD. The CDR3 sequence is 13 residues long. CDR3 region: CATSDFGQGGYTF. The CDR3 nucleotides read TGTGCCACCAGTGATTTCGGACAGGGAGGCTACACCTTC.

This clone was counted once. The rearrangement joins TRBV6-5 to TRBJ1-1; D ambiguous. Germline V gene lookup returns CDR1 MNHEY and CDR2 SVGAGI. Trimming removed 8 bases from V and 1 base from J, with 11 bases in between. The CDR3 covers 13 residues. The CDR3, as DNA: TGTGCCAGCGTGACATATGCGAACACTGAAGCTTTCTTT. Translated, it gives CASVTYANTEAFF.

DNA of the CDR3: TGTGCCACCAGTGATCCCGTTAGCGGGAGGTCGGGTGAGCAGTTCTTC. Translated, it gives CATSDPVSGRSGEQFF. The V call is TRBV24-1, the J call TRBJ2-1; 10 nucleotides align to TRBD2. The CDR3 is 16 amino acids. The trim removed 3 bases at V and 9 bases at J, leaving 10 bases unmatched. Germline-derived CDR1 and CDR2 are KGHDR and SFDVKD.

The V gene is TRBV3-1 (or the pseudogene TRBV3-2), the J gene TRBJ1-1; 7 bases map to TRBD1. Germline trimming cut 1 base from V and 3 bases from J; bases unmatched to any gene: 2. Germline lookup yields CDR1 LGHDT and CDR2 YNNKEL (reference sequence). CDR3 size: 14 residues. The CDR3 nucleotides are TGTGCCAGCAGCCAAGGCGACAGGGACACTGAAGCTTTCTTT. Translating it yields CASSQGDRDTEAFF.

The chain carries TRBV4-1 and TRBJ2-5, with 8 bases aligning to TRBD2. Unmatched junction bases numbered 10, after V lost 1 base and J lost 3 bases. Per the germline V gene, CDR1 is MGHRA and CDR2 is YSYEKL. This CDR3 has 17 amino acids. DNA for the CDR3: TGCGCCAGCAGCCAAGTCCGAAGCGGGAGTGACGAAGAGACCCAGTACTTC. This sequence encodes CASSQVRSGSDEETQYF.

The rearrangement links TRBV27 to TRBJ1-5; D gene unclear. Germline V gene sequence: CDR1 MNHEY, CDR2 SMNVEV (reference sequence). This CDR3 has 15 amino acids. V dropped 6 bases and J dropped 0 bases, with 12 bases sitting between them. The CDR3, as DNA: TGTGCCAGCAGCAGCGAGGGTTATAGCAATCAGCCCCAGCATTTT. Its protein is CASSSEGYSNQPQHF.

This chain connects TRBV7-9 to TRBJ1-5; TRBD1 matches 7 bases. CDR1 is SEHNR and CDR2 is FQNEAQ in the germline V gene (reference sequence). Germline trimming cut 5 bases from V and 7 bases from J; bases unmatched to any gene: 11. The CDR3 totals 15 residues. The CDR3: CASSPPGTDFQPQHF. The CDR3 DNA reads TGTGCCAGCAGCCCACCCGGGACAGACTTCCAGCCCCAGCATTTT.

This rearrangement joins TRBV30 to TRBJ1-1; no definite D call. This CDR3 is 14 amino acids long. Germline V gene data show CDR1 as GTSNPN and CDR2 as SVGIG (reference sequence). The V end was cut by 0 bases, the J end by 0 bases, with 8 bases between. The CDR3 loop reads CAWSVGGVNTEAFF. CDR3 bases: TGTGCCTGGAGTGTTGGCGGGGTGAACACTGAAGCTTTCTTT. Full variable domain (outside the CDR3, taken from reference TRBV30 and TRBJ1-1): SQTIHQWPATLVQPVGSPLSLECTVEGTSNPNLYWYRQAAGRGLQLLFYSVGIGQISSEVPQNLSASRPQDRQFILSSKKLLLSDSGFYLCAWSVGGVNTEAFFGQGTRLTVV.

This clone was detected only once. The gene calls are TRBV7-8 and TRBJ1-1; perhaps TRBD1 as D (6 bases). The CDR3 covers 13 residues. Germline V gives CDR1 SGHVS, CDR2 FQNEAQ. Trimming took 3 bases from V and 6 from J, leaving 11 bases between them. CDR3 in amino acids: CASSFQQGSEAFF. In nucleotides, the CDR3 is TGTGCCAGCAGCTTTCAACAGGGATCTGAAGCTTTCTTT.

This clone has more than one count but fewer than ten. The chain is built from TRBV6-4 and TRBJ2-7; D is perhaps TRBD2 (7 bases). The CDR3 is 15 residues long. V was pared by 5 bases and J by 1 base, with 15 bases between. From germline, CDR1 is MRHNA and CDR2 SNTAGT. This CDR3 reads CASSKEQGGSYEQYF. CDR3 bases: TGTGCCAGCAGTAAGGAACAGGGAGGGTCCTACGAGCAGTACTTC.

The chain uses TRBV6-5 and TRBJ1-2, with TRBD1 matching 7 bases. Unmatched junction bases numbered 11, after V lost 5 bases and J lost 8 bases. The CDR3 has 14 amino acids. Germline assignment: CDR1 MNHEY and CDR2 SVGAGI. Here the CDR3 DNA reads TGTGCCAGCAGTCCGCCCGACAGGGTCCAGGGCTACACCTTC. Translation gives CASSPPDRVQGYTF.

This sequence joins TRBV5-6 and TRBJ2-7, with D tentatively TRBD2 (5 bases). The germline CDR1 and CDR2 sequences are SGHDT and YYEEEE. The V end was cut by 0 bases, the J end by 4 bases, with 17 bases between. The CDR3 covers 16 residues. In nucleotides, the CDR3 is TGTGCCAGCAGCTTGGCGATAGGTGCGCGGACTTACGAGCAGTACTTC. Amino acid sequence: CASSLAIGARTYEQYF.

The chain employs TRBV19 and TRBJ1-1; D not certain. CDR3 length equals 15 residues. The V gene lost 6 bases and the J gene lost 11 bases, with 25 bases spanning the gap. Germline CDR1 and CDR2: LNHDA and SQIVND (reference sequence). The DNA of the CDR3 is TGTGCCAGTAGCCAACATCGTGTAACCGCCGGGATGGCTTTCTTT. Protein: CASSQHRVTAGMAFF. The variable domain in full, completed from reference TRBV19 and TRBJ1-1, reads DGGITQSPKYLFRKEGQNVTLSCEQNLNHDAMYWYRQDPGQGLRLIYYSQIVNDFQKGDIAEGYSVSREKKESFPLTVTSAQKNPTAFYLCASSQHRVTAGMAFFGQGTRLTVV.

The rearrangement links TRBV2 to TRBJ1-5, with D uncertain. CDR3 length: 12 residues. Trimming stripped 8 bases from V and 2 bases from J, with 7 bases between. From germline, CDR1 is SNHLY and CDR2 FYNNEI. The CDR3 protein is CASGRGNQPQHF. CDR3 sequence (DNA): TGTGCCAGCGGGCGGGGCAATCAGCCCCAGCATTTT.

The J gene is TRBJ2-1, the V gene TRBV30; 7 positions match TRBD1. Germline V gives CDR1 GTSNPN, CDR2 SVGIG (reference sequence). Trimming at V came to 6 bases and at J to 0 bases, leaving 5 bases not matched to a gene. CDR3 length equals 14 residues. The CDR3 region is CACRGQHSYNEQFF. Here the CDR3 DNA reads TGTGCCTGCCGGGGACAGCACTCCTACAATGAGCAGTTCTTC.

The chain has TRBV10-3 and TRBJ2-7; weak D call: TRBD1 (5 bases). The V end was cut by 11 bases, the J end by 6 bases, with 20 bases between. Per the germline V gene, CDR1 is ENHRY and CDR2 is SYGVKD. This CDR3 has 13 residues. CDR3 protein: CAPRRQGFPEQYF. The CDR3 DNA reads as TGTGCCCCCAGGCGGCAGGGTTTCCCCGAGCAGTACTTC.

The chain is built from TRBV28 and TRBJ2-7; D not resolved. CDR3 size: 14 residues. The V end lost 3 bases, the J end lost 0 bases, and 9 bases lay between the germline ends. Germline loops: CDR1 MDHEN, CDR2 SYDVKM. In nucleotides, the CDR3 is TGTGCCAGCAGTTTTATCCGGAGCTCCTACGAGCAGTACTTC. Encoded protein: CASSFIRSSYEQYF.

The CDR3 sequence: CSVGLRDRGPYEQYF. The DNA for the CDR3 is TGCAGCGTTGGCCTCCGAGACAGGGGGCCCTACGAGCAGTACTTC. This chain uses TRBV29-1 with TRBJ2-7; 10 nucleotides match TRBD1. Germline trimming cut 4 bases from V and 2 bases from J; bases unmatched to any gene: 8. The CDR3 spans 15 residues. The germline V gene has CDR1 SQVTM and CDR2 ANQGSEA.

This rearrangement joins TRBV9 to TRBJ2-3; the D gene is possibly TRBD2 (7 bases). The CDR3 is 15 residues long. Germline CDR1 SGDLS, CDR2 YYNGEE. V lost 3 bases and J lost 4, with 15 bases in between. The CDR3 sequence is CASSEGGDTPDTQYF. The DNA of the CDR3 is TGTGCCAGCAGCGAGGGAGGGGACACCCCAGATACGCAGTATTTT.

The chain is built from TRBV4-2 and TRBJ1-4, with no clear D. This CDR3 has 17 residues. Per germline, CDR1 LGHNA and CDR2 YNFKEQ. Trimming shortened V by 0 bases and J by 0 bases, and 11 bases separated the two germline ends. The CDR3 bases are TGTGCCAGCAGCCAAGAAAGTGACACTCCAACTAATGAAAAACTGTTTTTT. Translating it yields CASSQESDTPTNEKLFF.

The gene calls are TRBV7-6 and TRBJ1-1; a weak D match, TRBD1 (5 bases). V gave up 3 bases and J gave up 0 bases, with 8 bases separating them. Germline lookup yields CDR1 SGHVS and CDR2 FNYEAQ. This CDR3 spans 14 amino acids. The CDR3 coding sequence is TGTGCCAGCAGCTTCGACAGCCTGAACACTGAAGCTTTCTTT. Translation: CASSFDSLNTEAFF.